The clone carrying this T cell receptor beta chain was observed at least ten times. The germline gives CDR1 GTSNPN, CDR2 SVGIG (reference sequence). The CDR3 sequence is 13 residues long. The germline V and J ends were trimmed by 2 bases and 4 bases, with 12 bases remaining between them. This entry comes from a study of CD8 T cells in ankylosing spondylitis. One entry per CDR3 protein results from TCRdb running MiXCR on the 5' RACE reads. The sample yields 200,000 to 300,000 distinct CDR3 sequences, approximately 8% seen once. The specimen was blood, either unsorted or a sorted T cell fraction (not recorded which). The J gene is TRBJ2-7, the V gene TRBV30; D may be TRBD1 (7 bases). The clonotype originates from a female donor with ankylosing spondylitis or in good health (not recorded which). The CDR3 region is CAWSPGGIYEQYF. CDR3 coding DNA: TGTGCCTGGAGTCCAGGGGGGATTTACGAGCAGTACTTC.